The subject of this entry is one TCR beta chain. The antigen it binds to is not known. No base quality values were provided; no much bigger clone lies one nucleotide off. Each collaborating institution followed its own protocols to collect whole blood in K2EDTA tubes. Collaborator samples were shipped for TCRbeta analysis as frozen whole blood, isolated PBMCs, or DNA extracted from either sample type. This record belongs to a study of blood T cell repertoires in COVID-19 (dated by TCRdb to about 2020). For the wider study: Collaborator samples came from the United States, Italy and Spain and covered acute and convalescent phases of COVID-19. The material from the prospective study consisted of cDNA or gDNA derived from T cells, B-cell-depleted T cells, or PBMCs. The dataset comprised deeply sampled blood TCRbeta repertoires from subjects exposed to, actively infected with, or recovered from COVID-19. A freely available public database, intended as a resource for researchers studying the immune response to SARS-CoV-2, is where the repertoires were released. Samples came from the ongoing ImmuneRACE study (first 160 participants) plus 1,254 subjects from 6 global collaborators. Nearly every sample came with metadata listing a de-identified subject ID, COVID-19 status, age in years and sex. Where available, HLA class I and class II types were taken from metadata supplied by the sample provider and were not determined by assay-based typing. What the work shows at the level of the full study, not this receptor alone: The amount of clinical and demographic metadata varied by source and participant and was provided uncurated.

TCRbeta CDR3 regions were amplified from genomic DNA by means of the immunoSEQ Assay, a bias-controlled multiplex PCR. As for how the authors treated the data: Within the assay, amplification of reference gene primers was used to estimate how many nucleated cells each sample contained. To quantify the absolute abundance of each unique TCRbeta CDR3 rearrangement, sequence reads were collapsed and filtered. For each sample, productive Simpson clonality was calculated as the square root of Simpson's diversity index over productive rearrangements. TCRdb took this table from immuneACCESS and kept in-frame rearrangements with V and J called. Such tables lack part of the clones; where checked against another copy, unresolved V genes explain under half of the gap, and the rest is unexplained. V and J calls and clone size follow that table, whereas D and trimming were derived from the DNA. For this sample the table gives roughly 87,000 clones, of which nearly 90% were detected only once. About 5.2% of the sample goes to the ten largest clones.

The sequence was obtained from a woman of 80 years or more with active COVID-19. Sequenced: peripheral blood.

This receptor carries the CDR3 CASGLVRASGSSTDTQYF. The DNA is TGTGCTAGTGGTTTGGTAAGGGCTAGCGGATCTAGCACAGATACGCAGTATTTT. The chain was built from TRBV12-5 and TRBJ2-3; 7 nucleotides in the junction match TRBD2. The cysteine opens and the phenylalanine closes a CDR3 of 18 amino acids. Only the CDR3 region is kept as DNA, spanning 54 bases read in frame from base 1. CDR1 is given as LGHNT and CDR2 as FRNRAP, both from the germline V gene. From V the trimming removes 0 bases and from J it removes 0 bases, while the gene matches leave 9 bases of the junction unaccounted for.